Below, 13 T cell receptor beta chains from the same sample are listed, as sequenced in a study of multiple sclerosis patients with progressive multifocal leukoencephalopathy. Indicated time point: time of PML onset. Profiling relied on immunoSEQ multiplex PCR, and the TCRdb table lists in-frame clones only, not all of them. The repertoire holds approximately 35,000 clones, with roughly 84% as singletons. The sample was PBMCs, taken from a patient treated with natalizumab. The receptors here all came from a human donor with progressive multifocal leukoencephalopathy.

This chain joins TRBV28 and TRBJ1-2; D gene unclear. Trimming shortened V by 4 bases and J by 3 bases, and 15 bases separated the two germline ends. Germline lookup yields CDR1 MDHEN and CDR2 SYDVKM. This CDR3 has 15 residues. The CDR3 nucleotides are TGTGCCAGCAGTTCCTCTGGGAGGGCGTACTATGGCTACACCTTC. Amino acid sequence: CASSSSGRAYYGYTF.

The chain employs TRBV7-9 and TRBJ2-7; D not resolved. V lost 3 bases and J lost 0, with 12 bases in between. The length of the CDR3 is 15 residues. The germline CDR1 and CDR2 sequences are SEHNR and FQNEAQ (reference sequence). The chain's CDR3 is CASSFDFGDSYEQYF. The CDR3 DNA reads TGTGCCAGCAGCTTTGATTTTGGAGACTCCTACGAGCAGTACTTC.

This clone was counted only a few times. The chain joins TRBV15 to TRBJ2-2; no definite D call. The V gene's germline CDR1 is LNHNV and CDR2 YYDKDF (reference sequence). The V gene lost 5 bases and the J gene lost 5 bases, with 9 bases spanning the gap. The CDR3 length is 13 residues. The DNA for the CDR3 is TGTGCCACCAGCGCACGGAGTACCGGGGAGCTGTTTTTT. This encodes CATSARSTGELFF.

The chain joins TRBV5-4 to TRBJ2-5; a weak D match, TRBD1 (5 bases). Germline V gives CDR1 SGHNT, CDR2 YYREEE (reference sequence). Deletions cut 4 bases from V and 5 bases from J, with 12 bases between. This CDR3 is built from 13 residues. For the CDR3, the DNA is TGTGCCAGCAGCCCCGGGCACAGGGAGACCCAGTACTTC. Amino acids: CASSPGHRETQYF.

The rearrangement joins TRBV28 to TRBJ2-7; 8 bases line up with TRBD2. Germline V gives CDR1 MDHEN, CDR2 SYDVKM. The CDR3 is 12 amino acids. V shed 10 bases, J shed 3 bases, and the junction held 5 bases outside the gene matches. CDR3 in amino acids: CATGGERYEQYF. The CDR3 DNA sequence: TGTGCCACCGGGGGGGAGCGCTACGAGCAGTACTTC.

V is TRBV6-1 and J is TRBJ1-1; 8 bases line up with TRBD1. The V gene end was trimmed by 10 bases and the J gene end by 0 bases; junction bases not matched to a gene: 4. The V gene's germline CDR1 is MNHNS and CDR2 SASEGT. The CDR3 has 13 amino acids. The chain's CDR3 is CATGQGMNTEAFF. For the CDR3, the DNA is TGTGCCACAGGACAGGGAATGAACACTGAAGCTTTCTTT.

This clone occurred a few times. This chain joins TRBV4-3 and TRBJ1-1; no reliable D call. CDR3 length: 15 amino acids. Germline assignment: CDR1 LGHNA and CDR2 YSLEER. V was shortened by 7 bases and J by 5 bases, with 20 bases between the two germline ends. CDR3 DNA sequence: TGCGCCAGCACCGCGACGGACGCGTTCGGGACTGAAGCTTTCTTT. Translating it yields CASTATDAFGTEAFF.

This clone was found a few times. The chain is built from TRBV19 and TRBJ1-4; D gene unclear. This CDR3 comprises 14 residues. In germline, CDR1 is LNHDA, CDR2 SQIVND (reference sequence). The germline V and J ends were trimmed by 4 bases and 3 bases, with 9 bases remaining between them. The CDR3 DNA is TGTGCCAGTAGTAGCGGTTGGGCTAATGAAAAACTGTTTTTT. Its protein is CASSSGWANEKLFF.

This chain's CDR3 is CASSLRTGLVGELFF. CDR3 nucleotide sequence: TGCGCCAGCAGCTTGCGTACAGGGTTGGTCGGGGAGCTGTTTTTT. The chain is built from TRBV5-1 and TRBJ2-2, with D possibly being TRBD1 (6 bases). Germline V gene sequence: CDR1 SGHRS, CDR2 YFSETQ. The CDR3 loop spans 15 amino acids. V shed 1 base and J shed 7 bases, with 14 bases lying between them.

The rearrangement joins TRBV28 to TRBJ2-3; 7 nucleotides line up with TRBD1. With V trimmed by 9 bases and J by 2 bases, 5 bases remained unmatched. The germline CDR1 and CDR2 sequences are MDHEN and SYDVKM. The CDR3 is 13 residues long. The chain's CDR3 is CASGQAHTDTQYF. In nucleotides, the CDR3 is TGTGCCAGTGGACAGGCCCACACAGATACGCAGTATTTT.

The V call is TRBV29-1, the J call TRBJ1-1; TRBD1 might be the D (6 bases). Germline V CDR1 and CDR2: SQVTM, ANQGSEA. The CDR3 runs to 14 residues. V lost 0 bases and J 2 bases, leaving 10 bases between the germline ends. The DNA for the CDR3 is TGCAGCGTTGAAGAGGACAGAACAAACACTGAAGCTTTCTTT. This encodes CSVEEDRTNTEAFF.

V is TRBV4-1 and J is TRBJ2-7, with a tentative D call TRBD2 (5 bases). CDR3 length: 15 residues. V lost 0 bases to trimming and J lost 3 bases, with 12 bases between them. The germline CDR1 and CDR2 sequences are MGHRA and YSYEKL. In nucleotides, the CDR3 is TGCGCCAGCAGCCAAGACTCTCGGCGGGTCTACGAGCAGTACTTC. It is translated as CASSQDSRRVYEQYF.

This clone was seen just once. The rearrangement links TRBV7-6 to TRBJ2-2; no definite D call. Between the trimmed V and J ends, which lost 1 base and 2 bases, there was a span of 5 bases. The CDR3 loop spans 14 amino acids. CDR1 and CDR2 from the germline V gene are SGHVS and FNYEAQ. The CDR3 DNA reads TGTGCCAGCAGCTTAGACCTTAACACCGGGGAGCTGTTTTTT. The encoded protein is CASSLDLNTGELFF.